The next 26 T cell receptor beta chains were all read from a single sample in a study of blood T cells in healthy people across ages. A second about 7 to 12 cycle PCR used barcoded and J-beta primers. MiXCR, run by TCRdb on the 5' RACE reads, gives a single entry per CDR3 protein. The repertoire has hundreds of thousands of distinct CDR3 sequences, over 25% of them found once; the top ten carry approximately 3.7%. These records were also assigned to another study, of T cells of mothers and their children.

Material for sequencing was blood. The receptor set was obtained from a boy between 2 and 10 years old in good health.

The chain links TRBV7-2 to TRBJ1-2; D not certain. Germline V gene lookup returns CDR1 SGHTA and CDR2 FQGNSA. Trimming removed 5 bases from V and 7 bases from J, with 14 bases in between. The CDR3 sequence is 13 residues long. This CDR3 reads CASSPGPMAGYTF. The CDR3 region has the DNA TGTGCCAGCAGCCCAGGTCCTATGGCTGGCTACACCTTC.

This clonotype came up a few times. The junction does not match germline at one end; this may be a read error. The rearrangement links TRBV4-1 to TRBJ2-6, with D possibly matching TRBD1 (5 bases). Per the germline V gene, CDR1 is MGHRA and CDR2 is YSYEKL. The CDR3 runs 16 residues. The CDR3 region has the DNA TGCGCCAGCAGCCAAGGTTTGAACTCTGGGGCCAATGTCCTGACTTTC. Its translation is CASSQGLNSGANVLTF.

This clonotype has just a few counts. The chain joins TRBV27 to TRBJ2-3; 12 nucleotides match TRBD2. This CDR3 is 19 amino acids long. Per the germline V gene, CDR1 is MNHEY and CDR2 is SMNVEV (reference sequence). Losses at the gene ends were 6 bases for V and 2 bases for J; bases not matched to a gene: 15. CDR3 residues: CASSPGTSGPASYTDTQYF. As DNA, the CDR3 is TGTGCCAGCAGCCCCGGGACTAGCGGGCCAGCTTCTTACACAGATACGCAGTATTTT.

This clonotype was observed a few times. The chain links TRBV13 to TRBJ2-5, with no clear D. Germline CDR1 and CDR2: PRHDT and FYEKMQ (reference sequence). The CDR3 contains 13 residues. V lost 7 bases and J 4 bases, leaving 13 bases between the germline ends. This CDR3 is CASTLEARETQYF. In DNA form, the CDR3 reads TGTGCCAGCACCCTAGAGGCGCGAGAGACCCAGTACTTC.

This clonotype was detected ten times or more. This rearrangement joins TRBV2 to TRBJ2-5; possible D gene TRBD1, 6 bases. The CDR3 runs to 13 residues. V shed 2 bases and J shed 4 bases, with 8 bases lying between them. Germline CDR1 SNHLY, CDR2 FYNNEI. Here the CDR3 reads CASSETGPETQYF. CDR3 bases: TGTGCCAGCAGTGAAACAGGGCCAGAGACCCAGTACTTC.

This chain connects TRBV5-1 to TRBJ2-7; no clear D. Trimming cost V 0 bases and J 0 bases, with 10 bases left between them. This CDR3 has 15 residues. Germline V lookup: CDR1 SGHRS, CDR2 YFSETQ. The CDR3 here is CASSLGQAYSYEQYF. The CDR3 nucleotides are TGCGCCAGCAGCTTGGGCCAGGCCTACTCCTACGAGCAGTACTTC.

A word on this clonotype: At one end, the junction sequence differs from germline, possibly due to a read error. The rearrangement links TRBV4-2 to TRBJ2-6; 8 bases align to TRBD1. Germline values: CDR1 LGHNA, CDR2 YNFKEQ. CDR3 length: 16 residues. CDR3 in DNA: TGTGCCAGCAGCCCCGGGACAGGCTCTGGGGCCGACGTCCTGACTTTC. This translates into CASSPGTGSGADVLTF.

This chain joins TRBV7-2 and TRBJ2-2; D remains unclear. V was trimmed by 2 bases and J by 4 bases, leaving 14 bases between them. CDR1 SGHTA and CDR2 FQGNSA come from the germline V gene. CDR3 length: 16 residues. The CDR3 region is CASSLMHAELTGELFF. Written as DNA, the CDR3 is TGTGCCAGCAGCTTAATGCACGCTGAGCTCACCGGGGAGCTGTTTTTT.

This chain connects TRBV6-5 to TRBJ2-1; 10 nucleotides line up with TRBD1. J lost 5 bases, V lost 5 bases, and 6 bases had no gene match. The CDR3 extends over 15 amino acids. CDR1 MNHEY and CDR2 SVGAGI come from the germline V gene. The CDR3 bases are TGTGCCAGCAGTCCCGGGACAGGGGTCCACAATGAGCAGTTCTTC. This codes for CASSPGTGVHNEQFF.

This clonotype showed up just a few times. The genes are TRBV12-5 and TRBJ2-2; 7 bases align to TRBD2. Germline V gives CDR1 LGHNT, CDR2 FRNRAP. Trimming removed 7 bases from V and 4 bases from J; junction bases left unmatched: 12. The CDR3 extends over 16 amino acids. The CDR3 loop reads CASALVVGRPTGELFF. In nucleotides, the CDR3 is TGTGCTAGTGCCCTGGTAGTCGGGAGGCCCACCGGGGAGCTGTTTTTT.

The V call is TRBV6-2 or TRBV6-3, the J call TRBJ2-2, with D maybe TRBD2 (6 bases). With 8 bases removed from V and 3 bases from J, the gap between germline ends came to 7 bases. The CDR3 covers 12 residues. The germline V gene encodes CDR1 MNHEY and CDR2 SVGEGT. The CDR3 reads CASWEDTGELFF. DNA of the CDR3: TGTGCCAGCTGGGAGGACACCGGGGAGCTGTTTTTT.

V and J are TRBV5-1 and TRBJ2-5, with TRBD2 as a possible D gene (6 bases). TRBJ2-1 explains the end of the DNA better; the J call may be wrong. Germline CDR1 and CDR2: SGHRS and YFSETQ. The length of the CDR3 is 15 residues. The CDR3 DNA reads TGCGCCAGCAGCCCCATTAGCGGTGCCTACAATGAGCAGTTCTTC. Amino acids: CASSPISGAYNEQFF.

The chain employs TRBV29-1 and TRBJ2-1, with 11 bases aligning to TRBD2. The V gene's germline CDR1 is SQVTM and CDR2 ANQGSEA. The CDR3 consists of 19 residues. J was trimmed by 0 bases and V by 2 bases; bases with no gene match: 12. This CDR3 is CSVERGLAGGSSSYNEQFF. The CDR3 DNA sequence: TGCAGCGTTGAACGAGGGCTAGCGGGAGGTTCGAGCTCCTACAATGAGCAGTTCTTC.

The CDR3 coding sequence is TGCGCCAGCAGCTGGGTCGGGGGCACAGATACGCAGTATTTT. Translation: CASSWVGGTDTQYF. The chain carries TRBV4-1 and TRBJ2-3; a possible D gene is TRBD2 (5 bases). The ends were cut back, 5 bases at V and 1 base at J, with 10 bases in the middle. Germline V gene lookup returns CDR1 MGHRA and CDR2 YSYEKL. This CDR3 region has 14 residues.

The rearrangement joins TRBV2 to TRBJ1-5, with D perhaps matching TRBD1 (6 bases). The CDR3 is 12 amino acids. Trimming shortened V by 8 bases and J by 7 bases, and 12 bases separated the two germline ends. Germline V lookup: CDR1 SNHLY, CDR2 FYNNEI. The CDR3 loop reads CASRAGDQPQHF. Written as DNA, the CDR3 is TGTGCCAGCCGGGCAGGGGACCAGCCCCAGCATTTT.

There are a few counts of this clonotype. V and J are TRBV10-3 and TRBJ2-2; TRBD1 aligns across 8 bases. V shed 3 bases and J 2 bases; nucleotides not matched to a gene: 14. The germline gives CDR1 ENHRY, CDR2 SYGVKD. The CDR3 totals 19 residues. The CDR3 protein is CAISDPTVQQGANTGELFF. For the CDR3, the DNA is TGTGCCATCAGTGACCCGACCGTTCAGCAGGGGGCCAACACCGGGGAGCTGTTTTTT.

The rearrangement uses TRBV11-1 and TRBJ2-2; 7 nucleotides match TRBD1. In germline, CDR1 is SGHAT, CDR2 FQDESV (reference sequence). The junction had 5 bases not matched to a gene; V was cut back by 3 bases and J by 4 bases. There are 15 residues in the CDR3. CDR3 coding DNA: TGTGCCAGCAGCTTCTTGGGGACAGTCACCGGGGAGCTGTTTTTT. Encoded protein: CASSFLGTVTGELFF.

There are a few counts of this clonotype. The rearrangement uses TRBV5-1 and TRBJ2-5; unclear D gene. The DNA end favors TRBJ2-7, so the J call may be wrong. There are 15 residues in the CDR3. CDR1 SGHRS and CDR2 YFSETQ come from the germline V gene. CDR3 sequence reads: CASSLEAVISYEQYF. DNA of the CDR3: TGCGCCAGCAGCTTGGAGGCGGTTATCTCCTACGAGCAGTACTTC.

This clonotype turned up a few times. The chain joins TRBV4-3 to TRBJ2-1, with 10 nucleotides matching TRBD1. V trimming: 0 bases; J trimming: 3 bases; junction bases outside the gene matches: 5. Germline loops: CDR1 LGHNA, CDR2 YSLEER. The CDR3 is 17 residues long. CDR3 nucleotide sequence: TGCGCCAGCAGCCAAGAAGTCGGGACAGGGGACTACAATGAGCAGTTCTTC. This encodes CASSQEVGTGDYNEQFF.

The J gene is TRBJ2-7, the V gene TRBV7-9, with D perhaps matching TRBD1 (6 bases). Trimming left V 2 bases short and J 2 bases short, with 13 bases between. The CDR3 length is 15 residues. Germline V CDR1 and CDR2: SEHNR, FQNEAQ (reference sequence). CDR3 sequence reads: CASSLLQGFPYEQYF. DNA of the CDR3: TGTGCCAGCAGCTTACTACAGGGCTTCCCCTACGAGCAGTACTTC.

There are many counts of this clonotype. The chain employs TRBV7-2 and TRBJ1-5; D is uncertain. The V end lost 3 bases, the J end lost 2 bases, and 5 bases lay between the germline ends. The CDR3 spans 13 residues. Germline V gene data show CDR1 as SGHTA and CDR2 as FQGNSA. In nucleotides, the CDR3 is TGTGCCAGCAGCTTTCCGGGCAATCAGCCCCAGCATTTT. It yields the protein CASSFPGNQPQHF.

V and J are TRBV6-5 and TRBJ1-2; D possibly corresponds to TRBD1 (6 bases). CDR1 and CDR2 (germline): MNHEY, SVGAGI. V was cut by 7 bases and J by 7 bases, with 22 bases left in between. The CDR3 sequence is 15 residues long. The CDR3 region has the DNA TGTGCCAGCATTGGCCTGGGACACCCTCAGGGTGGCTACACCTTC. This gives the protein CASIGLGHPQGGYTF.

The CDR3 DNA reads as TGCAGCGTCATCCGGGGGGTCAGGTTCAACACTGAAGCTTTCTTT. Translated, it gives CSVIRGVRFNTEAFF. The V and J genes are TRBV29-1 and TRBJ1-1; D might be TRBD1 (5 bases). This CDR3 comprises 15 residues. Trimming shortened V by 6 bases and J by 2 bases, and 19 bases separated the two germline ends. CDR1 SQVTM and CDR2 ANQGSEA come from the germline V gene.

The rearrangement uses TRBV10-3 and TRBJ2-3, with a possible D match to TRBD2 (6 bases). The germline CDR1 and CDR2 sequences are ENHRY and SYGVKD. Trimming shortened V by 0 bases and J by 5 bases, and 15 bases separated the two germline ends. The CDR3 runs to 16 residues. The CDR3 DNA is TGTGCCATCAGTGAGTCACGGGACTCACCAGGAGATACGCAGTATTTT. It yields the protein CAISESRDSPGDTQYF.

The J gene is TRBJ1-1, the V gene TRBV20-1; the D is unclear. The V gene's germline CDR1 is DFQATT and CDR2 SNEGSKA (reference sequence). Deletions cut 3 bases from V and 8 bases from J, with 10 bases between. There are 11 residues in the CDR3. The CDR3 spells CSASRTEEAFF. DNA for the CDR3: TGCAGTGCTAGCCGGACGGAGGAAGCTTTCTTT.

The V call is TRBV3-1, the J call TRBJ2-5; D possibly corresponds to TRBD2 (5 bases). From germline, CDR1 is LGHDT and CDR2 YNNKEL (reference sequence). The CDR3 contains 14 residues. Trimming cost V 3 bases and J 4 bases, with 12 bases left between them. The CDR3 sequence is CASSQRTRAETQYF. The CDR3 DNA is TGTGCCAGCAGCCAGCGCACTAGGGCAGAGACCCAGTACTTC.